These 17 T cell receptor beta chains were all obtained from the same sample, sequenced in a study of T cell changes during pregnancy in multiple sclerosis. Only in-frame clones appear in the TCRdb table, and some are missing; sequencing was by immunoSEQ multiplex PCR. The profile shows more than 60,000 clones, roughly 91% of them singletons. This specimen consisted of CD4+ T cells from peripheral blood mononuclear cells, obtained in the third trimester of pregnancy. Receptors were obtained from a female donor in good health, enrolled as a control in a pregnancy study.

This clone has more than one count but fewer than ten. A junction end diverges from the germline sequence, so it may reflect a read error. The chain carries TRBV20-1 and TRBJ1-1; D ambiguous. Germline CDR1 and CDR2: DFQATT and SNEGSKA (reference sequence). This CDR3 region has 11 residues. CDR3 protein: CSARPNSEAFF. In nucleotides, the CDR3 is TGCAGTGCTAGGCCCAACAGTGAAGCTTTCTTT.

This chain uses TRBV2 with TRBJ1-2, with D maybe TRBD1 (5 bases). V was pared by 5 bases and J by 5 bases, with 6 bases between. The length of the CDR3 is 11 residues. CDR1 and CDR2 (germline): SNHLY, FYNNEI. CDR3 loop: CASSSGYGYTF. CDR3 sequence (DNA): TGTGCCAGCAGTTCAGGGTATGGCTACACCTTC.

V is TRBV5-4 and J is TRBJ2-5; TRBD2 is a possible D gene (6 bases). Germline assignment: CDR1 SGHNT and CDR2 YYREEE (reference sequence). V lost 2 bases, J lost 5 bases, and 16 bases lay in between. The CDR3 has 15 residues. The CDR3 reads CASSFQGLSGETQYF. The CDR3 nucleotides read TGTGCCAGCAGCTTTCAGGGTCTAAGCGGGGAGACCCAGTACTTC.

This chain connects TRBV6-1 to TRBJ2-1; TRBD1 aligns across 11 bases. Germline-derived CDR1 and CDR2 are MNHNS and SASEGT. Trimming cost V 4 bases and J 15 bases; bases outside gene matches: 5. The CDR3 is 12 residues long. CDR3 sequence reads: CASSGPGTGGFF. CDR3 nucleotide sequence: TGTGCCAGCAGTGGACCCGGGACAGGGGGGTTCTTC.

This chain connects TRBV19 to TRBJ1-5; 8 bases agree with TRBD1. The junction had 12 bases not matched to a gene; V was cut back by 4 bases and J by 4 bases. CDR1 LNHDA and CDR2 SQIVND come from the germline V gene (reference sequence). CDR3 length equals 17 residues. DNA of the CDR3: TGTGCCAGTAGTAGGAATGCAGGGGGCTCAAAGAATCAGCCCCAGCATTTT. Protein product: CASSRNAGGSKNQPQHF.

The chain uses TRBV5-4 and TRBJ2-2, with 7 bases identical to TRBD1. Trimming took 4 bases from V and 2 from J; bases not matched to a gene: 5. Germline V gene data show CDR1 as SGHNT and CDR2 as YYREEE (reference sequence). The CDR3 sequence is 15 residues long. CDR3 nucleotides: TGTGCCAGCAGCAATTGGGACAGAAACACCGGGGAGCTGTTTTTT. Protein product: CASSNWDRNTGELFF.

The CDR3 coding sequence is TGTGCCATCACCAACCCAGGGGGCACTGAAGCTTTCTTT. Amino acid sequence: CAITNPGGTEAFF. V and J are TRBV10-3 and TRBJ1-1; 7 bases are shared with TRBD1. The CDR3 has 13 residues. Germline lookup yields CDR1 ENHRY and CDR2 SYGVKD. V lost 7 bases to trimming and J lost 4 bases; unmatched junction nucleotides: 6.

This chain links TRBV18 with TRBJ1-1; the D gene is possibly TRBD1 (6 bases). This CDR3 has 15 residues. Deletions cut 10 bases from V and 2 bases from J, with 20 bases between. Germline CDR1 and CDR2: KGHSH and LQKENI. CDR3 loop: CATSPNYRDNTEAFF. The CDR3 DNA reads TGTGCCACCTCCCCGAATTACAGGGATAACACTGAAGCTTTCTTT. Filled out from reference TRBV18 and TRBJ1-1, the complete variable domain reads NAGVMQNPRHLVRRRGQEARLRCSPMKGHSHVYWYRQLPEEGLKFMVYLQKENIIDESGMPKERFSAEFPKEGPSILRIQQVVRGDSAAYFCATSPNYRDNTEAFFGQGTRLTVV.

The gene calls are TRBV30 and TRBJ2-5, with TRBD2 as a possible D gene (6 bases). V lost 2 bases and J 5 bases, leaving 9 bases between the germline ends. The CDR3 runs to 12 residues. Germline values: CDR1 GTSNPN, CDR2 SVGIG (reference sequence). This CDR3 reads CAWSSAGETQYF. CDR3 nucleotide sequence: TGTGCCTGGAGTTCGGCGGGGGAGACCCAGTACTTC.

This chain connects TRBV7-9 to TRBJ1-5; no definite D call. The CDR3 runs 14 residues. CDR1 SEHNR and CDR2 FQNEAQ come from the germline V gene (reference sequence). V was trimmed by 5 bases and J by 0 bases, leaving 8 bases between them. The CDR3 DNA reads TGTGCCAGCAGCAGACTCAATAGCAATCAGCCCCAGCATTTT. Translation: CASSRLNSNQPQHF.

V is TRBV19 and J is TRBJ1-5; no clear D. Germline CDR1 LNHDA, CDR2 SQIVND (reference sequence). V was trimmed by 3 bases and J by 2 bases, leaving 11 bases between them. This CDR3 has 15 residues. CDR3 amino acids: CASSMNGGGNQPQHF. DNA for the CDR3: TGTGCCAGTAGTATGAATGGAGGCGGCAATCAGCCCCAGCATTTT.

This sequence joins TRBV28 and TRBJ2-5; 11 bases are shared with TRBD2. The CDR3 consists of 14 residues. Trimming cost V 3 bases and J 5 bases; bases outside gene matches: 2. Germline CDR1 reads MDHEN; CDR2 reads SYDVKM. CDR3 coding DNA: TGTGCCAGCAGTTTTAGCGGGGGGGCGGAGACCCAGTACTTC. It codes for CASSFSGGAETQYF.

The V call is TRBV6-5, the J call TRBJ2-5, with D perhaps matching TRBD2 (6 bases). Germline CDR1 and CDR2: MNHEY and SVGAGI. The CDR3 runs 13 residues. V dropped 6 bases and J dropped 1 base, with 9 bases sitting between them. The CDR3 region has the DNA TGTGCCAGCAGGCGGGACTCCCAAGAGACCCAGTACTTC. Protein: CASRRDSQETQYF.

V gene TRBV7-2 combines with J gene TRBJ2-2, with 9 bases aligning to TRBD2. There are 17 residues in the CDR3. V shed 5 bases, J shed 2 bases, and the junction held 9 bases outside the gene matches. CDR1 is SGHTA and CDR2 is FQGNSA in the germline V gene. The CDR3 region is CASSTQPGLANTGELFF. As DNA, the CDR3 is TGTGCCAGCAGCACCCAACCGGGACTAGCAAACACCGGGGAGCTGTTTTTT. The entire variable domain, with the rest obtained from reference TRBV7-2 and TRBJ2-2, is as follows: GAGVSQSPSNKVTEKGKDVELRCDPISGHTALYWYRQSLGQGLEFLIYFQGNSAPDKSGLPSDRFSAERTGGSVSTLTIQRTQQEDSAVYLCASSTQPGLANTGELFFGEGSRLTVL.

This chain links TRBV2 with TRBJ1-5; D is uncertain. CDR1 is SNHLY, CDR2 FYNNEI, per germline. Trimming stripped 1 base from V and 3 bases from J, with 7 bases between. This CDR3 contains 14 residues. The CDR3 is CASSEGGINQPQHF. Here the CDR3 DNA reads TGTGCCAGCAGTGAAGGCGGCATCAATCAGCCCCAGCATTTT.

The chain employs TRBV7-2 and TRBJ1-1; D might be TRBD1 (5 bases). This CDR3 has 14 residues. Trimming stripped 2 bases from V and 1 base from J, with 8 bases between. Per germline, CDR1 SGHTA and CDR2 FQGNSA. The CDR3 loop reads CASSLWGGNTEAFF. Written as DNA, the CDR3 is TGTGCCAGCAGCTTATGGGGGGGGAACACTGAAGCTTTCTTT.

The chain joins TRBV5-5 to TRBJ1-1; 8 nucleotides align to TRBD1. Losses at the gene ends were 4 bases for V and 4 bases for J; bases not matched to a gene: 18. This CDR3 has 18 residues. Germline CDR1 and CDR2: SGHKS and YYEKEE (reference sequence). The CDR3 region has the DNA TGTGCCAGCAGCCCGTACGTGGGACAGGCGCGTTTTGGCACTGAAGCTTTCTTT. It encodes CASSPYVGQARFGTEAFF.